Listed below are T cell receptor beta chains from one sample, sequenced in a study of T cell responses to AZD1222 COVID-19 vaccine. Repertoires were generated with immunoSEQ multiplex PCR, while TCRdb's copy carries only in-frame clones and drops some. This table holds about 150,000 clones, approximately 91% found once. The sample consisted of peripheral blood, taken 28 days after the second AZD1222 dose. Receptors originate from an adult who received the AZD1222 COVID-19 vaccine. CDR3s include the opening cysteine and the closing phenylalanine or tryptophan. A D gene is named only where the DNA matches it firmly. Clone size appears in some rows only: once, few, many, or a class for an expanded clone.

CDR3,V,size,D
CASSVAGGSYNEQFF,TRBV9,.,TRBD2
CASKFGQGEKTQYF,TRBV2,.,TRBD1
CASSLGRTSGGEETQYF,TRBV7-9,once,TRBD2
CASGSSFSRGELYSEQFF,TRBV12-5,.,TRBD2
CASSISGSYNEQFF,TRBV27,.,TRBD2
CASRDRDTGELFF,TRBV10-1,.,TRBD1
CASSQTGTPYNEQFF,TRBV7-3,.,.
CSASFRDRAPYEQYF,TRBV20-1,few,.
CASSAQGYGYTF,TRBV7-3,.,.
CASSYSATGNQPQHF,TRBV6-5,once,.
CASSRMLSGGEKQFF,TRBV14,.,TRBD2
CASSRGYHQPQHF,TRBV3-1/TRBV3-2,.,.
CSVGLAVQETQYF,TRBV29-1,.,TRBD2
CASSLARGTEAFF,TRBV11-3,.,.
CASSLSPDSTYEQYF,TRBV27,.,.
CASSLRHNSPLHF,TRBV6-5,.,.
CASGLTSGRINNEQFF,TRBV14,.,TRBD2
CASSLRARASSYNSPLHF,TRBV5-8,.,.
CAIRAPGGAEAFF,TRBV10-3,few,TRBD1
CASGDGRYGYTF,TRBV12-5,.,.
CASSDSSSSNYGYTF,TRBV6-4,.,.
CASSQTQGARGGYTF,TRBV7-9,.,TRBD1
CASSSTNEQFF,TRBV5-1,.,.
CASSSSGGAGDTQYF,TRBV5-1,once,TRBD2
CASSPEGGLGYTF,TRBV18,.,.
CASSLLGVHGYTF,TRBV28,.,.
CASSLIGTRNTGELFF,TRBV7-3,once,.
CASSPPSTDTQYF,TRBV18,.,.
CASSQDLTGSSYNEQFF,TRBV4-2,.,.
CASRRTAMNTEAFF,TRBV19,.,.
CASSPNPAERADWAVSYTF,TRBV7-9,.,.